Listed below are T cell receptor beta chains from one sample, sequenced in a study of a mutant IDH1 vaccine in newly diagnosed glioma. Clones were read by immunoSEQ multiplex PCR, and TCRdb kept only the in-frame ones, dropping some. This table has around 52,000 clones, 78% appearing once. These receptors have no identified antigens. This sample comprised PBMCs, obtained from a glioma patient whose treatment included an IDH1 peptide vaccine. These receptors came from a woman in her thirties or forties with glioma. CDR3s include the opening cysteine and the closing phenylalanine or tryptophan. Each record gives: CDR3 protein, CDR3 DNA, clone size, V gene, CDR3 length, D gene, J gene. A D gene is named only where the DNA matches it firmly. Clone size is given for some rows only: seen once, a few or many times, or a class if the clone is expanded.

CASSRKNTEAFF TGTGCCAGCAGCCGTAAGAACACTGAAGCTTTCTTT . TRBV11-1 12 . TRBJ1-1
CASSQGLAGGDTQYF TGCGCCAGCAGCCAGGGACTAGCGGGGGGAGATACGCAGTATTTT . TRBV4-3 15 TRBD2 TRBJ2-3
CASSQGQGLLETQYF TGCGCCAGCAGCCAGGGACAGGGATTATTAGAGACCCAGTACTTC . TRBV4-1 15 TRBD1 TRBJ2-5
CASSPIGTEAFF TGTGCCAGCTCACCGATCGGCACTGAAGCTTTCTTT few TRBV18 12 . TRBJ1-1
CASSLATDGMNTEAFF TGTGCCAGCAGCTTAGCCACGGACGGCATGAACACTGAAGCTTTCTTT . TRBV7-6 16 . TRBJ1-1
CAWTTGVVDTQYF TGTGCCTGGACAACAGGGGTGGTAGATACGCAGTATTTT . TRBV30 13 TRBD1 TRBJ2-3
CASSLGQANTEAFF TGTGCCAGCTCACTTGGACAGGCAAACACTGAAGCTTTCTTT . TRBV18 14 TRBD1 TRBJ1-1
CASSLRGNTGELFF TGTGCCAGCAGCTTAAGGGGGAACACCGGGGAGCTGTTTTTT few TRBV7-8 14 . TRBJ2-2
CASSPGTATQETQYF TGCGCCAGCAGCCCCGGGACAGCTACGCAAGAGACCCAGTACTTC . TRBV4-1 15 TRBD1 TRBJ2-5
CASSYQQGARIETQYF TGTGCCAGCAGTTACCAACAGGGGGCGCGGATAGAGACCCAGTACTTC once TRBV27 16 TRBD1 TRBJ2-5
CASSPTPRRLGNTIYF TGTGCCAGCAGCCCAACCCCGCGAAGGTTGGGAAACACCATATATTTT . TRBV4-2 16 . TRBJ1-3
CASSTGAKNIQYF TGTGCCAGCAGCACAGGGGCCAAAAACATTCAGTACTTC . TRBV6-5 13 . TRBJ2-4
CSVKVEYSYGYTF TGCAGCGTTAAAGTCGAATATAGCTATGGCTACACCTTC . TRBV29-1 13 . TRBJ1-2
CASSPRGGSRGNEQFF TGTGCCAGCAGTCCCAGGGGCGGGTCTAGGGGGAATGAGCAGTTCTTC few TRBV7-3 16 . TRBJ2-1
CASGGGNPGATNEKLFF TGTGCCAGCGGAGGAGGTAACCCGGGGGCAACTAATGAAAAACTGTTTTTT . TRBV9 17 . TRBJ1-4
CASSLTGPGANVLTF TGCGCCAGCAGCCTCACAGGGCCCGGGGCCAACGTCCTGACTTTC . TRBV5-1 15 . TRBJ2-6
CASSSTGYNEQFF TGTGCCAGCAGCTCTACGGGGTACAATGAGCAGTTCTTC once TRBV5-6 13 . TRBJ2-1
CASSQGTGYEKLFF TGTGCCAGCAGCCAAGGGACAGGGTATGAAAAACTGTTTTTT few TRBV13 14 TRBD1 TRBJ1-4
CASSPEGLINQPQHF TGCGCCAGCAGCCCGGAAGGACTGATTAATCAGCCCCAGCATTTT . TRBV5-1 15 . TRBJ1-5
CASRPGQYPNTGELFF TGTGCCAGCAGACCCGGACAGTACCCTAACACCGGGGAGCTGTTTTTT . TRBV5-4 16 . TRBJ2-2
CASSFDAAGEAFF TGTGCCAGCAGCTTCGACGCCGCCGGCGAAGCTTTCTTT . TRBV11-3 13 . TRBJ1-1
CASSSEGGTITDTQYF TGCGCCAGCAGCTCGGAGGGAGGAACTATCACAGATACGCAGTATTTT . TRBV5-1 16 . TRBJ2-3
CASSRAGHQMNTEAFF TGTGCCAGCAGCCGGGCCGGGCACCAAATGAACACTGAAGCTTTCTTT . TRBV5-5 16 . TRBJ1-1
CASSPGSETQYF TGCGCCAGCAGCCCAGGGAGTGAGACCCAGTACTTC . TRBV5-1 12 . TRBJ2-5
CASSLVGRNSPLHF TGTGCCAGCAGCTTAGTTGGACGGAATTCACCCCTCCACTTT . TRBV7-9 14 . TRBJ1-6
CASSIISGTGRISNQPQHF TGTGCCAGTAGTATAATTTCCGGGACAGGTCGGATATCAAATCAGCCCCAGCATTTT . TRBV19 19 TRBD1 TRBJ1-5
CASSLGPGDGQPQHF TGCGCCAGCAGCCTCGGACCAGGGGACGGTCAGCCCCAGCATTTT . TRBV5-1 15 . TRBJ1-5
CASFRTSWETQYF TGTGCCAGCTTCAGGACTAGTTGGGAGACCCAGTACTTC . TRBV7-2 13 TRBD2 TRBJ2-5
CASSYSRYTEAFF TGTGCCAGCAGTTACTCGAGGTACACTGAAGCTTTCTTT . TRBV6-5 13 . TRBJ1-1
CASSSIGQDEKLFF TGTGCCAGCAGCTCCATAGGACAGGATGAAAAACTGTTTTTT . TRBV5-6 14 TRBD1 TRBJ1-4
CASSPGRHEAFF TGTGCCAGCTCGCCGGGGCGGCATGAAGCTTTCTTT few TRBV18 12 . TRBJ1-1
CASSWTGAGTDTQYF TGTGCCAGCAGCTGGACAGGGGCTGGCACAGATACGCAGTATTTT once TRBV7-9 15 TRBD1 TRBJ2-3
CASSMGRISDGYTF TGTGCCAGTAGTATGGGCAGGATAAGCGATGGCTACACCTTC . TRBV19 14 . TRBJ1-2
CASSPTGGAHNEQFF TGTGCCAGCAGCCCCACAGGGGGCGCCCACAATGAGCAGTTCTTC . TRBV6-5 15 TRBD1 TRBJ2-1
CASSLEGGNQPQHF TGCGCCAGCAGCTTGGAGGGGGGCAATCAGCCCCAGCATTTT . TRBV5-1 14 . TRBJ1-5
CASRPQGLSTEAFF TGTGCCAGCAGACCACAGGGTCTTTCCACTGAAGCTTTCTTT . TRBV6-5 14 . TRBJ1-1
CVSSQWPGGPNTEAFF TGTGTCAGCAGTCAATGGCCAGGGGGCCCGAACACTGAAGCTTTCTTT . TRBV27 16 TRBD1 TRBJ1-1
CASELGQGTEAFF TGCGCCAGTGAGCTGGGTCAAGGCACTGAAGCTTTCTTT few TRBV10-2 13 . TRBJ1-1
CATRGNTEAFF TGTGCCACGCGGGGGAACACTGAAGCTTTCTTT once TRBV25-1 11 . TRBJ1-1
CASSYLWGGETQYF TGCGCCAGCAGCTACCTGTGGGGGGGGGAGACCCAGTACTTC . TRBV5-1 14 TRBD2 TRBJ2-5
CASSQAQKAEAFF TGCGCCAGCAGCCAAGCCCAGAAAGCTGAAGCTTTCTTT . TRBV4-3 13 . TRBJ1-1
CATSRGTGTTYNSPLHF TGTGCCACCAGCAGAGGGACAGGGACGACCTATAATTCACCCCTCCACTTT few TRBV15 17 TRBD1 TRBJ1-6
CASSRGRAGGTYEQYF TGTGCCAGCAGCAGGGGACGGGCCGGGGGAACCTACGAGCAGTACTTC . TRBV7-2 16 . TRBJ2-7
CASTRDTEAFF TGTGCCAGCACTCGGGACACTGAAGCTTTCTTT few TRBV6-6 11 . TRBJ1-1